The next 26 T cell receptor beta chains were all read from a single sample in a study of beta chain features in type 1 diabetes. General study results and limits: Shorter TCRB CDR3s, moderately but significantly so, were found in Type 1 diabetes patients in all four CD4+ subsets.

These receptors have no known antigen. Expressed TCRB transcripts were sequenced, since all the RNA that had been isolated was reverse transcribed. Assay used: immunoSEQ multiplex PCR; TCRdb lists only in-frame clones, some missing. The sample lists about 700,000 clones; around an eighth were seen once. Sequenced sample: naive CD4+ T cells from blood. The receptors stem from a young man with type 1 diabetes.

Only a few counts were recorded for this clone. V and J are TRBV2 and TRBJ1-1; D is perhaps TRBD1 (5 bases). V lost 2 bases, J lost 4 bases, and 11 bases lay in between. Germline assignment: CDR1 SNHLY and CDR2 FYNNEI. The CDR3 contains 14 residues. DNA for the CDR3: TGTGCCAGCAGTGAACAGGGACCTGGCACTGAAGCTTTCTTT. This translates into CASSEQGPGTEAFF.

The J gene is TRBJ1-4, the V gene TRBV5-4; tentatively, D is TRBD1 (6 bases). The CDR3 runs 12 residues. V was cut by 4 bases and J by 6 bases, with 7 bases left in between. Per the germline V gene, CDR1 is SGHNT and CDR2 is YYREEE (reference sequence). The CDR3 region is CASSRQDEKLFF. CDR3 nucleotide sequence: TGTGCCAGCAGCCGACAGGATGAAAAACTGTTTTTT.

This sequence joins TRBV18 and TRBJ2-7; D gene ambiguous. V was pared by 3 bases and J by 1 base, with 16 bases between. This CDR3 is built from 16 residues. In germline, CDR1 is KGHSH, CDR2 LQKENI. CDR3 protein: CASSPRLTVESYEQYF. The DNA of the CDR3 is TGTGCCAGCTCACCCAGGTTGACCGTCGAGTCCTACGAGCAGTACTTC.

This clone has only a few counts. Other nucleotide sequences in the sample specify the same CDR3. V and J are TRBV5-1 and TRBJ2-5, with D possibly TRBD2 on 5 matching bases. The V and J ends lost 2 bases and 3 bases respectively, with 8 bases between them. The CDR3 loop spans 13 amino acids. Germline V CDR1 and CDR2: SGHRS, YFSETQ. CDR3 in DNA: TGCGCCAGCAGCTTCGCCGGGGAAGAGACCCAGTACTTC. This translates into CASSFAGEETQYF.

This clone showed up just a few times. The V gene is TRBV6-5, the J gene TRBJ2-7, with 9 bases identical to TRBD1. Germline CDR1 and CDR2: MNHEY and SVGAGI. Trimming took 7 bases from V and 8 from J; bases not matched to a gene: 12. The CDR3 has 14 amino acids. The CDR3 is CASTSGQGKLKQYF. DNA of the CDR3: TGTGCCAGCACCTCCGGACAGGGGAAGCTCAAGCAGTACTTC.

This rearrangement joins TRBV25-1 to TRBJ1-6; D ambiguous. The germline CDR1 and CDR2 sequences are MGHDK and SYGVNS. This CDR3 spans 13 amino acids. V shed 4 bases and J shed 8 bases, with 9 bases lying between them. CDR3 coding DNA: TGTGCCAGCAGTGGAAAGGGATATTCACCCCTCCACTTT. The encoded protein is CASSGKGYSPLHF.

The chain carries TRBV18 and TRBJ2-1, with D perhaps matching TRBD1 (5 bases). This CDR3 comprises 14 residues. CDR1 and CDR2 (germline): KGHSH, LQKENI. V lost 3 bases and J lost 3, with 9 bases in between. The CDR3 sequence: CASSPRENYNEQFF. As DNA, the CDR3 is TGTGCCAGCTCACCCAGGGAAAACTACAATGAGCAGTTCTTC.

The chain is built from TRBV30 and TRBJ2-2; D unclear. The CDR3 covers 13 residues. Germline V lookup: CDR1 GTSNPN, CDR2 SVGIG (reference sequence). V was shortened by 3 bases and J by 2 bases, with 7 bases between the two germline ends. The CDR3 DNA reads as TGTGCCTGGAGCAAGGGAAACACCGGGGAGCTGTTTTTT. Translating it yields CAWSKGNTGELFF.

This rearrangement joins TRBV30 to TRBJ2-3; 8 bases map to TRBD2. The germline gives CDR1 GTSNPN, CDR2 SVGIG (reference sequence). V shed 5 bases, J shed 2 bases, and the junction held 6 bases outside the gene matches. This CDR3 region has 14 residues. This CDR3 is CAWSSGFNTDTQYF. The CDR3 coding sequence is TGTGCCTGGTCTAGCGGGTTTAACACAGATACGCAGTATTTT.

This sequence joins TRBV5-1 and TRBJ2-3; weak D call: TRBD1 (5 bases). Trimming took off 0 bases at V and 5 bases at J, with 10 bases between the two ends. The CDR3 totals 14 residues. In germline, CDR1 is SGHRS, CDR2 YFSETQ. Here the CDR3 reads CASSLVGAEDTQYF. DNA of the CDR3: TGCGCCAGCAGCTTGGTTGGGGCAGAAGATACGCAGTATTTT.

V and J are TRBV6-6 and TRBJ1-2; 7 nucleotides agree with TRBD1. The CDR3 loop spans 13 amino acids. J was trimmed by 4 bases and V by 7 bases; bases with no gene match: 6. Germline-derived CDR1 and CDR2 are MNHNY and SVGAGI (reference sequence). CDR3 coding DNA: TGTGCCAGCACCCCGACAGGGTCCTATGGCTACACCTTC. Residues: CASTPTGSYGYTF.

Worth noting for this clone: The sample has other DNA sequences that encode this CDR3 too. The rearrangement links TRBV6-1 to TRBJ1-5; possibly TRBD1 for D (5 bases). V was cut by 7 bases and J by 6 bases, with 7 bases left in between. The V gene's germline CDR1 is MNHNS and CDR2 SASEGT. There are 11 residues in the CDR3. The CDR3 DNA follows: TGTGCCAGCACCGGGGGTCAGCCCCAGCATTTT. This sequence encodes CASTGGQPQHF.

The rearrangement joins TRBV2 to TRBJ2-5, with no clear D. Deletions cut 6 bases from V and 5 bases from J, with 7 bases between. The CDR3 is 11 amino acids. Germline CDR1 and CDR2: SNHLY and FYNNEI. The CDR3 nucleotides are TGTGCCAGCAGATTAGGGGAGACCCAGTACTTC. Translating gives CASRLGETQYF.

This clone was seen a few times. This sequence joins TRBV30 and TRBJ1-2; D is uncertain. Germline V CDR1 and CDR2: GTSNPN, SVGIG (reference sequence). The CDR3 is 12 amino acids. The ends were cut back, 5 bases at V and 2 bases at J, with 9 bases in the middle. The CDR3, as DNA: TGTGCCTGGGGTATCGGAAACTATGGCTACACCTTC. Amino acid sequence: CAWGIGNYGYTF.

This clone was found a few times. This chain connects TRBV9 to TRBJ1-1; the D is unclear. CDR1 is SGDLS and CDR2 is YYNGEE in the germline V gene. The germline V and J ends were trimmed by 4 bases and 0 bases, with 7 bases remaining between them. The CDR3 runs 13 residues. CDR3 amino acids: CASSPAMNTEAFF. CDR3 bases: TGTGCCAGCAGCCCAGCGATGAACACTGAAGCTTTCTTT.

The rearrangement joins TRBV18 to TRBJ2-2, with D unclear. Germline V CDR1 and CDR2: KGHSH, LQKENI. CDR3 length: 13 amino acids. Trimming cost V 0 bases and J 5 bases, with 4 bases left between them. CDR3 sequence (DNA): TGTGCCAGCTCACCACCCCAAACCGGGGAGCTGTTTTTT. This translates into CASSPPQTGELFF. Combining the CDR3 with reference TRBV18 and TRBJ2-2 gives the whole variable domain NAGVMQNPRHLVRRRGQEARLRCSPMKGHSHVYWYRQLPEEGLKFMVYLQKENIIDESGMPKERFSAEFPKEGPSILRIQQVVRGDSAAYFCASSPPQTGELFFGEGSRLTVL.

The genes are TRBV6-5 and TRBJ1-1; the D gene is possibly TRBD1 (6 bases). Germline values: CDR1 MNHEY, CDR2 SVGAGI. Deletions cut 2 bases from V and 3 bases from J, with 10 bases between. This CDR3 comprises 14 residues. CDR3 coding DNA: TGTGCCAGCAGTTACGAACAGGGACACACTGAAGCTTTCTTT. Residues: CASSYEQGHTEAFF.

This clone appeared a few times. This rearrangement joins TRBV27 to TRBJ1-2; D may be TRBD1 (6 bases). The V gene lost 5 bases and the J gene lost 2 bases, with 18 bases spanning the gap. The CDR3 is 16 residues long. Germline V gene lookup returns CDR1 MNHEY and CDR2 SMNVEV (reference sequence). Here the CDR3 DNA reads TGTGCCAGCAGTCCCTCCGGGACACCTTTAAACTATGGCTACACCTTC. This encodes CASSPSGTPLNYGYTF.

This clone was counted between two and nine times. The V call is TRBV29-1, the J call TRBJ2-7, with D possibly being TRBD2 (5 bases). CDR3 length: 12 residues. With 3 bases removed from V and 5 bases from J, the gap between germline ends came to 11 bases. Germline-derived CDR1 and CDR2 are SQVTM and ANQGSEA. The CDR3 sequence: CSVESGSNEQYF. The CDR3 DNA reads as TGCAGCGTTGAGTCGGGGAGCAACGAGCAGTACTTC.

This chain uses TRBV7-9 with TRBJ2-5; 7 nucleotides match TRBD1. This CDR3 is built from 13 residues. V lost 5 bases, J lost 5 bases, and 5 bases stayed unmatched. Germline CDR1 and CDR2: SEHNR and FQNEAQ (reference sequence). CDR3 coding DNA: TGTGCCAGCAGCCAGGGACAGTGGGAGACCCAGTACTTC. Protein: CASSQGQWETQYF.

The chain uses TRBV19 and TRBJ1-2, with 8 bases that match TRBD1. The ends lost 10 bases at V and 3 bases at J; junction bases unmatched: 4. CDR3 length equals 12 residues. Germline lookup yields CDR1 LNHDA and CDR2 SQIVND (reference sequence). CDR3 sequence: CATGTGHYGYTF. The CDR3 DNA is TGTGCCACTGGGACAGGCCACTATGGCTACACCTTC.

In nucleotides, the CDR3 is TGTGCCAGCAGTGCGGTCATGGGACAGTTGAACACTGAAGCTTTCTTT. Its protein is CASSAVMGQLNTEAFF. The chain links TRBV2 to TRBJ1-1; 7 bases align to TRBD1. The V gene end was trimmed by 4 bases and the J gene end by 0 bases; junction bases not matched to a gene: 8. The CDR3 totals 16 residues. Germline values: CDR1 SNHLY, CDR2 FYNNEI. The full variable domain, its missing parts supplied by reference TRBV2 and TRBJ1-1, is EPEVTQTPSHQVTQMGQEVILRCVPISNHLYFYWYRQILGQKVEFLVSFYNNEISEKSEIFDDQFSVERPDGSNFTLKIRSTKLEDSAMYFCASSAVMGQLNTEAFFGQGTRLTVV.

There are a few counts of this clone. V is TRBV6-6 and J is TRBJ1-4, with D maybe TRBD1 (5 bases). Germline V gives CDR1 MNHNY, CDR2 SVGAGI (reference sequence). V was clipped by 4 bases and J by 15 bases, with 15 bases between them. The CDR3 has 12 residues. Written as DNA, the CDR3 is TGTGCCAGCAGTTTGGGACCGTCGACGGTGTTTTTT. Amino acids: CASSLGPSTVFF.

The chain couples TRBV7-6 to TRBJ1-6; the D gene is possibly TRBD1 (5 bases). The V gene lost 7 bases and the J gene lost 8 bases, with 15 bases spanning the gap. Germline loops: CDR1 SGHVS, CDR2 FNYEAQ. The CDR3 loop spans 14 amino acids. The CDR3 sequence: CASTLDQGDSPLHF. In DNA form, the CDR3 reads TGTGCCAGCACCCTCGATCAGGGAGATTCACCCCTCCACTTT.

The chain joins TRBV7-2 to TRBJ2-2; 8 bases are a match to TRBD2. J was trimmed by 0 bases and V by 8 bases; bases with no gene match: 14. CDR1 and CDR2 (germline): SGHTA, FQGNSA. The CDR3 totals 18 residues. Here the CDR3 DNA reads TGTGCCAGCCCTACAGGAGCGGGGGACAATTCGAACACCGGGGAGCTGTTTTTT. Residues: CASPTGAGDNSNTGELFF.

The chain recombines TRBV27 with TRBJ2-7, with a tentative D call TRBD2 (5 bases). Deletions cut 5 bases from V and 0 bases from J, with 11 bases between. The CDR3 covers 14 residues. Germline V gene lookup returns CDR1 MNHEY and CDR2 SMNVEV (reference sequence). The CDR3 loop reads CASSPRLNSYEQYF. In DNA form, the CDR3 reads TGTGCCAGCAGTCCCCGACTAAACTCCTACGAGCAGTACTTC.